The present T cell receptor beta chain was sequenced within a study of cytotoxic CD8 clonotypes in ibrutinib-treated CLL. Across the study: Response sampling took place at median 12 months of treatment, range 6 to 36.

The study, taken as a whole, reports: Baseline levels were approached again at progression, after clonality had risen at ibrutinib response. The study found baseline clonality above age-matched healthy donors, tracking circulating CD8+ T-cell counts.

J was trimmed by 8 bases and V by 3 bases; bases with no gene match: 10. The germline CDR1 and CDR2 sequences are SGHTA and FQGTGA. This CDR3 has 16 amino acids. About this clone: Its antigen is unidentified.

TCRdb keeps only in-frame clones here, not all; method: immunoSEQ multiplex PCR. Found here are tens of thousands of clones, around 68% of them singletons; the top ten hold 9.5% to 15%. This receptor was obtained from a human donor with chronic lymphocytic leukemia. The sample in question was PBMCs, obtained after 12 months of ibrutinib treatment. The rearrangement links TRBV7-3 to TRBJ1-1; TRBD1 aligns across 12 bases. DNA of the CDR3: TGTGCCAGCAGCTTCGCCCCCGCGGGACAGGGGGCCGAAGCTTTCTTT. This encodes CASSFAPAGQGAEAFF.